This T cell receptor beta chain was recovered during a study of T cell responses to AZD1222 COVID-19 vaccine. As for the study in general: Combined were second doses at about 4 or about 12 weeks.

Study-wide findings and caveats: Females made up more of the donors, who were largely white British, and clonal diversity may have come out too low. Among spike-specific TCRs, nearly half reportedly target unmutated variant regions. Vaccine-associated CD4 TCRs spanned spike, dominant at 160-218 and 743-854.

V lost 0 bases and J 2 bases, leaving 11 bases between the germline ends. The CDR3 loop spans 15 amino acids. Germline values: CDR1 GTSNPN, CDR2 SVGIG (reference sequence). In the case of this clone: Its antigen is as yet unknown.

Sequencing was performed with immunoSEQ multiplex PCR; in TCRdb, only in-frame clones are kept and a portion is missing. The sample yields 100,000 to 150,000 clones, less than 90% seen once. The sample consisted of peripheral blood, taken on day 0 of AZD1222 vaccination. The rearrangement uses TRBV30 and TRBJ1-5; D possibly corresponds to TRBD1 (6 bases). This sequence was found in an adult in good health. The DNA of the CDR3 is TGTGCCTGGAGTGTAGGGGGGGTGGGCAATCAGCCCCAGCATTTT. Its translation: CAWSVGGVGNQPQHF. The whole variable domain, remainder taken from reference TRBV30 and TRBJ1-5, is SQTIHQWPATLVQPVGSPLSLECTVEGTSNPNLYWYRQAAGRGLQLLFYSVGIGQISSEVPQNLSASRPQDRQFILSSKKLLLSDSGFYLCAWSVGGVGNQPQHFGDGTRLSIL.